The 21 T cell receptor beta chains below were found in one sample sequenced in a study of T cells in Graves' hyperthyroidism and ophthalmopathy. Researchers took RNA transcripts and amplified the TCR beta CDR3 regions from them. HTBI primers drove first-round RT-PCR of the TCR CDR3. TCRdb recomputed calls from the multiplex PCR reads with MiXCR, one row per CDR3 protein. Of a few hundred thousand distinct CDR3 sequences listed, 15% to 18% were seen once; the top ten hold around 7%. Sample: blood. Receptors were obtained from a woman younger than 35 with Graves' hyperthyroidism.

This clonotype was counted at least ten times. This chain connects TRBV20-1 to TRBJ1-4; TRBD1 matches at 8 bases. V shed 1 base, J shed 3 bases, and the junction held 4 bases outside the gene matches. Looked up from germline, CDR1 is DFQATT and CDR2 is SNEGSKA (reference sequence). The CDR3 consists of 15 residues. Here the CDR3 reads CSARGNRGANEKLFF. CDR3 DNA sequence: TGCAGTGCTAGAGGGAACAGGGGGGCTAATGAAAAACTGTTTTTT.

This clonotype has ten or more counts. The gene calls are TRBV20-1 and TRBJ2-5, with D unclear. Germline-derived CDR1 and CDR2 are DFQATT and SNEGSKA (reference sequence). This CDR3 has 14 residues. V dropped 3 bases and J dropped 2 bases, with 13 bases sitting between them. CDR3: CSASLLGGQETQYF. In DNA form, the CDR3 reads TGCAGTGCTAGTCTCCTAGGTGGACAAGAGACCCAGTACTTC.

The chain couples TRBV9 to TRBJ1-2; D is ambiguous. V was pared by 0 bases and J by 4 bases, with 13 bases between. Germline V gene lookup returns CDR1 SGDLS and CDR2 YYNGEE. The CDR3 length is 15 residues. This CDR3 reads CASSVGSGKAYGYTF. The CDR3 nucleotides are TGTGCCAGCAGCGTAGGTTCGGGGAAAGCCTATGGCTACACCTTC.

This clonotype showed up many times. The chain employs TRBV12-3 or TRBV12-4 and TRBJ2-1; TRBD2 matches 12 bases. The CDR3 length is 16 residues. The junction had 4 bases not matched to a gene; V was cut back by 6 bases and J by 1 base. The CDR3: CASRSGLAGSYNEQFF. CDR3 DNA: TGTGCCAGCAGAAGCGGACTAGCGGGGTCCTACAATGAGCAGTTCTTC.

This clonotype was found many times. The V call is TRBV7-9, the J call TRBJ2-7; 14 bases align to TRBD2. The CDR3 contains 17 residues. From germline, CDR1 is SEHNR and CDR2 FQNEAQ (reference sequence). V shed 5 bases, J shed 3 bases, and the junction held 9 bases outside the gene matches. This CDR3 is CASSLGLAGEGVYEQYF. The CDR3 nucleotides are TGTGCCAGCAGCCTGGGACTAGCGGGAGAGGGGGTCTACGAGCAGTACTTC.

This clonotype was seen a few times. A much larger clone is a single base away; this may be a read error. The chain recombines TRBV28 with TRBJ2-4; 10 nucleotides align to TRBD2. The CDR3 contains 16 residues. Germline V lookup: CDR1 MDHEN, CDR2 SYDVKM. Trimming removed 2 bases from V and 9 bases from J; junction bases left unmatched: 10. CDR3 coding DNA: TGTGCCAGCAGTTTAGAGAGCGGGGGGGAGGTGAGCATTCAGTACTTC. Amino acids: CASSLESGGEVSIQYF. The variable domain in full, completed from reference TRBV28 and TRBJ2-4, reads DVKVTQSSRYLVKRTGEKVFLECVQDMDHENMFWYRQDPGLGLRLIYFSYDVKMKEKGDIPEGYSVSREKKERFSLILESASTNQTSMYLCASSLESGGEVSIQYFGAGTRLSVL.

This clonotype was recorded only once. At one end, the junction sequence differs from germline, possibly due to a read error. The V gene is TRBV9, the J gene TRBJ1-2; maybe TRBD1 (5 bases). The CDR3 runs 15 residues. Germline V gene data show CDR1 as SGDLS and CDR2 as YYNGEE. In nucleotides, the CDR3 is TGTGCCAACAGCCCCGGGGCGGGAGCTAACTATGGCTACACCTTC. Translated, it gives CANSPGAGANYGYTF.

This clonotype has a handful of counts. V usage is TRBV6-5 and J usage is TRBJ2-2; D tentatively reads TRBD1 or TRBD2 (5 bases each). Trimming took 4 bases from V and 0 from J, leaving 12 bases between them. Germline CDR1 reads MNHEY; CDR2 reads SVGAGI. The CDR3 loop spans 16 amino acids. The CDR3 spells CASSFSGTANTGELFF. CDR3 nucleotide sequence: TGTGCCAGCAGTTTTTCCGGGACGGCGAACACCGGGGAGCTGTTTTTT.

The chain links TRBV30 to TRBJ1-1; no reliable D call. The CDR3 totals 15 residues. V was trimmed by 3 bases and J by 4 bases, leaving 18 bases between them. Per the germline V gene, CDR1 is GTSNPN and CDR2 is SVGIG (reference sequence). CDR3 protein: CAWRVAGPRGTEAFF. CDR3 bases: TGTGCCTGGAGGGTGGCAGGACCTCGGGGCACTGAAGCTTTCTTT.

As DNA, the CDR3 is TGCAGTGCTAGAGACCCCACTAGCGGGGGCTCCTACGAGCAGTACTTC. Its translation: CSARDPTSGGSYEQYF. The chain couples TRBV20-1 to TRBJ2-7; 11 bases are shared with TRBD2. The CDR3 is 16 residues long. Looked up from germline, CDR1 is DFQATT and CDR2 is SNEGSKA (reference sequence). Trimming removed 0 bases from V and 0 bases from J; junction bases left unmatched: 4.

This clonotype has ten or more counts. The V and J genes are TRBV11-2 and TRBJ2-7; perhaps TRBD1 as D (6 bases). CDR3 length: 15 amino acids. Germline assignment: CDR1 SGHAT and CDR2 FQNNGV. The V end was cut by 4 bases, the J end by 3 bases, with 16 bases between. The CDR3 bases are TGTGCCAGCAGCTGGCGCTTGGGGGCGGACTACGAGCAGTACTTC. Its translation: CASSWRLGADYEQYF.

This clonotype was detected only once. A much larger clone lies one base from this, so it may be a read error. The chain uses TRBV12-3 or TRBV12-4 and TRBJ1-5; TRBD1 matches 7 bases. With 6 bases clipped from V and 7 bases from J, the junction kept 0 bases outside the gene matches. The CDR3 has 11 amino acids. The DNA of the CDR3 is TGTGCCAGCAGCAGGGGGCAGCCCCAGCATTTT. Residues: CASSRGQPQHF.

This clonotype was counted between two and nine times. This sequence joins TRBV20-1 and TRBJ2-1; the match to TRBD2 covers 9 bases. CDR1 DFQATT and CDR2 SNEGSKA come from the germline V gene (reference sequence). V shed 8 bases, J shed 4 bases, and the junction held 12 bases outside the gene matches. The length of the CDR3 is 15 residues. The CDR3 DNA is TGCAGTCCTGCACCGACTAGCGGATTGTACAATGAGCAGTTCTTC. It translates to CSPAPTSGLYNEQFF.

This clonotype has a handful of counts. The chain links TRBV6-5 to TRBJ1-2; TRBD1 agrees at 10 bases. The CDR3 covers 15 residues. Germline CDR1 MNHEY, CDR2 SVGAGI. J lost 8 bases, V lost 0 bases, and 6 bases had no gene match. The CDR3 spells CASSYSSGTGVGYTF. The CDR3 bases are TGTGCCAGCAGTTACTCGTCCGGGACAGGGGTCGGCTACACCTTC.

This clonotype was detected ten times or more. The CDR3 coding sequence is TGTGCCAGCAGCCTCCGAGCGGGAGTAGCGTCCTACGAGCAGTACTTC. Amino acids: CASSLRAGVASYEQYF. The chain carries TRBV9 and TRBJ2-7; 8 bases are shared with TRBD2. V lost 4 bases to trimming and J lost 1 base; unmatched junction nucleotides: 10. This CDR3 contains 16 residues. Per the germline V gene, CDR1 is SGDLS and CDR2 is YYNGEE.

This clonotype was observed many times. J is TRBJ1-5 and V is TRBV6-1, with D perhaps matching TRBD1 (6 bases). This CDR3 has 14 residues. Germline CDR1 reads MNHNS; CDR2 reads SASEGT. Between the trimmed V and J ends, which lost 6 bases and 7 bases, there was a span of 16 bases. The CDR3 here is CASRPSGRGQPQHF. The CDR3, as DNA: TGTGCCAGCAGGCCATCCGGCAGGGGACAGCCCCAGCATTTT.

This clonotype was recorded at least ten times. This sequence joins TRBV7-8 and TRBJ2-7; 8 bases are a match to TRBD1. Unmatched junction bases numbered 11, after V lost 7 bases and J lost 3 bases. The germline gives CDR1 SGHVS, CDR2 FQNEAQ. The CDR3 length is 15 residues. The CDR3 bases are TGTGCCAGCACCGAGGCAACAGGGGGAAACTACGAGCAGTACTTC. Residues: CASTEATGGNYEQYF.

V usage is TRBV4-1 and J usage is TRBJ2-3, with 9 nucleotides matching TRBD2. Germline V lookup: CDR1 MGHRA, CDR2 YSYEKL. This CDR3 has 18 residues. V lost 2 bases, J lost 2 bases, and 11 bases stayed unmatched. The CDR3 DNA reads TGCGCCAGCAGCCAACGGGCGGGGGGGTCTCGCGCCACAGATACGCAGTATTTT. Translation: CASSQRAGGSRATDTQYF.

This clonotype was recorded many times. The chain has TRBV30 and TRBJ2-2; perhaps TRBD1 as D (6 bases). CDR1 and CDR2 (germline): GTSNPN, SVGIG (reference sequence). Trimming cost V 0 bases and J 6 bases, with 14 bases left between them. The CDR3 loop spans 15 amino acids. CDR3 protein: CAWSVKTGGPGELFF. CDR3 DNA: TGTGCCTGGAGTGTAAAGACAGGTGGCCCCGGGGAGCTGTTTTTT.

The rearrangement uses TRBV5-1 and TRBJ2-5, with TRBD1 identical over 7 bases. The CDR3 spans 14 residues. Germline assignment: CDR1 SGHRS and CDR2 YFSETQ. After removal of 2 bases from V and 2 bases from J, the junction contained 3 bases not matched to a gene. CDR3 residues: CASSFGQAQETQYF. The DNA of the CDR3 is TGCGCCAGCAGCTTTGGACAGGCTCAAGAGACCCAGTACTTC.

Only a few counts were recorded for this clonotype. This chain joins TRBV5-4 and TRBJ1-2, with unresolved D. With 6 bases removed from V and 5 bases from J, the gap between germline ends came to 14 bases. Looked up from germline, CDR1 is SGHNT and CDR2 is YYREEE (reference sequence). This CDR3 contains 13 residues. The CDR3 nucleotides read TGTGCCAGCACCTCCCCGGTGGGGTATGGCTACACCTTC. Translation gives CASTSPVGYGYTF.